This entry describes one T cell receptor beta chain. No cognate antigen has been identified for it. The sample holds no much larger clone one base away, and base qualities are not on file. The donors were healthy, HIV-negative adults with no recently reported acute infections or vaccinations. Only Caucasian adults living in Nashville, Tennessee, USA were represented among the donors. CD4+ T cells were enriched through magnetic negative selection, after which naive cells were positively selected on CD45RA and the remaining negative fraction served as the memory subset. After blood collection by leukapheresis, PBMCs were isolated using Ficoll-Histopaque density gradient centrifugation and then cryopreserved in the vapor phase of liquid nitrogen. Analytical flow cytometry was used to check the purity and quantity of each magnetically sorted T cell population. From each sorted fraction, genomic DNA was isolated and quantified by UV absorbance on a Nanodrop 2000c.

The CDR3 goes from the cysteine to the phenylalanine over 15 residues. The read is trimmed to its CDR3 DNA, 45 bases read in frame from base 1. CDR1 and CDR2 are read off the germline V gene as SGDLS and YYNGEE. Trimming takes 3 bases off V and 7 bases off J; junction bases not matched to a gene: 10. Using the deep immunoSEQ assay, TCR CDR3 regions were amplified from genomic DNA by multiplex PCR. Extracted genomic DNA from each cell subset was spread evenly across all wells of several immunoSEQ 96-well plates, with each plate serving as a replicate. For sorted subsets, about 220 ng of genomic DNA, equivalent to tens of thousands of T cell genomes, went into each replicate PCR. The purified libraries were quantified using a Qubit 3.0 fluorometer, sized with a Bioanalyzer 2100, and then quantified again using the KAPA Library Quantification kit. Every immunoSEQ 96-well plate was sequenced on a dedicated single-read 150-cycle Illumina NextSeq 550 flow cell. As for how the authors treated the data: The immunoSEQ output contained only junctional sequences without quality scores, so filtering could not match that applied to full-length reads. To assign V/J genes and CDR3, sequences were annotated against IMGT germline references using PyIR, a Python wrapper for IgBLAST v1.9. Reads with weak V/J assignments (E-value above 1e-6), missing CDR3, stop codons, out-of-frame junctions, or ambiguous translated residues were removed. V3J clonotypes were defined by identical inferred V gene, J gene, and CDR3 amino acid sequence. Percentage overlap between repertoires was calculated by dividing the number of shared unique clonotypes by the size of the smaller repertoire. Repertoire richness was assessed with RTK rarefaction, the Chao1 estimator, and Recon v2.1 estimates of unobserved clonotypes. For all TCRbeta clonotypes obtained by the gDNA method from a handful of donors, generation probabilities were computed with OLGA. TCRdb limited this immuneACCESS table to in-frame rearrangements with V and J called. A share of clones is missing; checked studies link under half to unresolved V genes, and the rest is unexplained. V and J calls and clone size follow that table, whereas D and trimming were derived from the DNA. In all, the sample holds roughly 2 million clones, and over 85% of those were seen once. The ten largest make up 0.13% of the sample.

This entry belongs to a study of shared clonotypes between healthy human individuals (dated by TCRdb to about 2020). At the level of the whole study: The cohort comprised two women and three men aged 18 to 49 years. Per donor, three plates each were used for CD4 naive and CD4 memory, two for CD8 naive, and one for CD8 memory. The study deeply sequenced blood TCR repertoires of about 5 healthy adults to estimate repertoire size and the extent of clonotype sharing between individuals. Different laboratories and diverse techniques were used to prepare libraries and sequence TCR repertoires, to increase sequencing depth and limit assay-specific biases. Between about 0.8 and 9 billion PBMCs per donor were obtained by leukapheresis.

What the work shows at the level of the full study, not this receptor alone: Pairwise subsampling led to the expectation that sequencing depth would affect the degree of clonotype sharing among donors. Higher generation probabilities were observed for clonotypes shared by all four sorted-subset donors than for non-shared clonotypes. When a few donors were compared, the shared fraction of clonotypes was about 5% for naive CD4, roughly 3.3% for naive CD8, more than 2% for memory CD4, and 0.4% for memory CD8. The genetic and exposure-history diversity represented was limited by the small number of donors. Even with the large sequencing depth, rarefaction of the sorted-subset datasets indicated that sequencing was incomplete. Sampling was restricted to blood, and TCR repertoires in tissues likely differ from the TCR repertoires found in blood. Estimated clonotype richness was generally larger for naive than for memory subsets.

The sequence derives from a man aged 18-30 years in good health. Sequencing used naive CD4+ T cells sorted from blood. The sample's cell subset or site label, in plain terms: CD45RA+ positively selected. This chain is built from TRBV9 and TRBJ1-2, and 9 junctional nucleotides match TRBD1. CDR3 sequence: CASSEWTGDYSGYTF. The bases are TGTGCCAGCAGCGAATGGACAGGGGACTATTCTGGCTACACCTTC.